Following are 21 T cell receptor beta chains from one sample sequenced in a study of monozygotic twins with inflammatory bowel disease (dated by TCRdb to about 2019). Library generation was performed with 5' RACE. Sequenced using an Illumina HiSeq 2500. Each entry corresponds to one CDR3 protein sequence from reads that TCRdb reprocessed, and DNA is not given. For this sample, the table gives more than 350,000 distinct CDR3 sequences. In total, the top ten clones hold around 2.4% of the sample. Material: blood. The receptors come from a human donor with ulcerative colitis or Crohn's disease, or a healthy co-twin of an affected twin (not recorded which).

The V call is TRBV7-6, the J call TRBJ2-2; TCRdb's assignment of TRBD2 cannot be checked, as there is no DNA. Germline lookup yields CDR1 SGHVS and CDR2 FNYEAQ. The CDR3 sequence is 14 residues long. CDR3 sequence: CAISRLAGSGELFF. Full variable domain (rest looked up from reference TRBV7-6 and TRBJ2-2): GAGVSQSPRYKVTKRGQDVALRCDPISGHVSLYWYRQALGQGPEFLTYFNYEAQQDKSGLPNDRFSAERPEGSISTLTIQRTEQRDSAMYRCAISRLAGSGELFFGEGSRLTVL.

V gene TRBV12-3 or TRBV12-4 combines with J gene TRBJ2-7; with no DNA, the TCRdb D assignment of TRBD2 cannot be verified. The CDR3 sequence is 13 residues long. The CDR3: CASSLWSGYEQYF.

This chain uses TRBV5-1 with TRBJ2-1. The germline CDR1 and CDR2 sequences are SGHRS and YFSETQ. This CDR3 contains 14 residues. This chain's CDR3 is CASSFASSGNEQFF.

This chain joins TRBV19 and TRBJ1-5. The CDR3 runs 11 residues. Germline CDR1 reads LNHDA; CDR2 reads SQIVND (reference sequence). The CDR3 protein is CASSGNQPQHF.

The chain is built from TRBV5-6 and TRBJ2-3; no DNA is available, so the TRBD1 call from TCRdb remains unchecked. The germline gives CDR1 SGHDT, CDR2 YYEEEE. CDR3 length equals 12 residues. CDR3 amino acids: CASSPLSDTQYF.

This chain uses TRBV12-3 or TRBV12-4 with TRBJ2-2; TCRdb outputs TRBD2, but without DNA this stays unchecked. The CDR3 has 16 residues. The CDR3 spells CASTFQAGSNTGELFF.

The rearrangement uses TRBV29-1 and TRBJ2-5; the D gene TCRdb calls, TRBD1, cannot be checked with no DNA. The CDR3 is 12 residues long. Germline values: CDR1 SQVTM, CDR2 ANQGSEA. CDR3 sequence: CSVRQGEETQYF.

This chain joins TRBV7-7 and TRBJ2-2. CDR3 size: 16 residues. Germline V lookup: CDR1 SSHAT, CDR2 FNYEAQ (reference sequence). CDR3 sequence reads: CASSLVQVTNTGELFF.

V usage is TRBV23-1 and J usage is TRBJ2-1; no DNA is available, so the TRBD2 call from TCRdb remains unchecked. TRBV23-1 is designated an ORF whose function remains uncertain. The CDR3 loop spans 16 amino acids. The CDR3 reads CASRQLAGGSYNEQFF.

This chain's CDR3 is CASSPRGSEQFF. The chain couples TRBV18 to TRBJ2-1; lacking DNA, the TRBD1 call made by TCRdb goes unchecked. Germline V lookup: CDR1 KGHSH, CDR2 LQKENI. The CDR3 contains 12 residues.

The V call is TRBV19, the J call TRBJ1-1; lacking DNA, the TRBD1 call made by TCRdb goes unchecked. The germline V gene encodes CDR1 LNHDA and CDR2 SQIVND (reference sequence). This CDR3 has 16 amino acids. CDR3 sequence: CASSQDRRPSNTKAFF.

V gene TRBV12-3 or TRBV12-4 combines with J gene TRBJ1-2; TCRdb outputs TRBD1, but without DNA this stays unchecked. The CDR3 extends over 15 amino acids. This CDR3 reads CASSLAPRGPDGYTF.

The chain links TRBV6-5 to TRBJ1-1. CDR3 length: 12 amino acids. Germline CDR1 is MNHEY and CDR2 is SVGAGI. This CDR3 is CASLSGNTEAFF.

The chain is built from TRBV7-2 and TRBJ2-1; TCRdb gives TRBD1 as the D gene, but with no DNA this cannot be confirmed. The CDR3 loop spans 16 amino acids. Germline V gene data show CDR1 as SGHTA and CDR2 as FQGNSA. This chain's CDR3 is CASSLVGSPVGGEQFF. The variable domain in full, completed from reference TRBV7-2 and TRBJ2-1, reads GAGVSQSPSNKVTEKGKDVELRCDPISGHTALYWYRQSLGQGLEFLIYFQGNSAPDKSGLPSDRFSAERTGGSVSTLTIQRTQQEDSAVYLCASSLVGSPVGGEQFFGPGTRLTVL.

The rearrangement uses TRBV5-1 and TRBJ1-5; checking the TCRdb D call of TRBD1 is not possible without DNA. The CDR3 has 15 residues. CDR1 and CDR2 (germline): SGHRS, YFSETQ. CDR3 loop: CASSLTGLTDQPQHF.

The chain links TRBV27 to TRBJ2-7; TCRdb's assignment of TRBD2 cannot be checked, as there is no DNA. Germline values: CDR1 MNHEY, CDR2 SMNVEV (reference sequence). This CDR3 has 17 amino acids. CDR3 in amino acids: CASSLTRLAGGSYEQYF.

The genes are TRBV5-6 and TRBJ2-1; lacking DNA, the TRBD2 call made by TCRdb goes unchecked. The V gene's germline CDR1 is SGHDT and CDR2 YYEEEE. The length of the CDR3 is 16 residues. The CDR3 spells CASSLGGLAGSHEQFF.

This chain links TRBV7-8 with TRBJ1-2; TCRdb indicates TRBD1, and absent DNA this call remains unverified. Per the germline V gene, CDR1 is SGHVS and CDR2 is FQNEAQ. CDR3 length: 16 residues. The CDR3 here is CASSPNYGRSNYGYTF.

The CDR3: CASTIGGGGQPQHF. V usage is TRBV12-3 or TRBV12-4 and J usage is TRBJ1-5; the TCRdb call, TRBD1, lacks DNA for checking. The CDR3 loop spans 14 amino acids.

The chain joins TRBV7-9 to TRBJ2-2; the TCRdb call, TRBD1, lacks DNA for checking. The CDR3 covers 17 residues. From germline, CDR1 is SEHNR and CDR2 FQNEAQ (reference sequence). CDR3 amino acids: CASSPGQKPVGTGELFF. The full variable domain, with the rest looked up from reference TRBV7-9 and TRBJ2-2, is DTGVSQNPRHKITKRGQNVTFRCDPISEHNRLYWYRQTLGQGPEFLTYFQNEAQLEKSRLLSDRFSAERPKGSFSTLEIQRTEQGDSAMYLCASSPGQKPVGTGELFFGEGSRLTVL.

This chain uses TRBV29-1 with TRBJ2-4; there is no DNA to check the TCRdb D call of TRBD1. The CDR3 is made up of 13 amino acids. Germline values: CDR1 SQVTM, CDR2 ANQGSEA. CDR3 region: CSVWTGERNIQYF.